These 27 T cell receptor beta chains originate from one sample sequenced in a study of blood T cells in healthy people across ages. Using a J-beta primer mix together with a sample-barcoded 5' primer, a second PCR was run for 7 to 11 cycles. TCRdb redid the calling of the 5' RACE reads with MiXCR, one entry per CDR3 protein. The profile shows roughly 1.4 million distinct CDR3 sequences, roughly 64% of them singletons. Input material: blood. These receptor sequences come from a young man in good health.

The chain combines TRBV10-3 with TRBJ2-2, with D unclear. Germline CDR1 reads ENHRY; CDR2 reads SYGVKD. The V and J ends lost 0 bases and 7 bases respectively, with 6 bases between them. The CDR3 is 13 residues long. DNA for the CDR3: TGTGCCATCAGTGAGTCCAAGTACGGGGAGCTGTTTTTT. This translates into CAISESKYGELFF.

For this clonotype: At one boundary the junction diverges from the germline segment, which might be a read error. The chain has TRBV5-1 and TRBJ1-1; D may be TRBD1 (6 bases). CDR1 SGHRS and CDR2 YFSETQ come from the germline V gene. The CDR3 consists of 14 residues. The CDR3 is CASTLQGPNIEAFF. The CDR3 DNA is TGCGCCAGCACCTTACAGGGACCGAACATTGAAGCTTTCTTT.

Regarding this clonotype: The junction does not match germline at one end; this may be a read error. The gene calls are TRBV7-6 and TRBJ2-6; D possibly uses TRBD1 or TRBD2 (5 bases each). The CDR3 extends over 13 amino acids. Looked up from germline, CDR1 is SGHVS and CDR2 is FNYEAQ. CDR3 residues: CASSYGTPNALTF. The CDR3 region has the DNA TGTGCCAGCAGCTACGGGACCCCCAACGCCCTGACTTTC. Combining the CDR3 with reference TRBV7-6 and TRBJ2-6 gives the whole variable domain GAGVSQSPRYKVTKRGQDVALRCDPISGHVSLYWYRQALGQGPEFLTYFNYEAQQDKSGLPNDRFSAERPEGSISTLTIQRTEQRDSAMYRCASSYGTPNALTFGAGSRLTVL.

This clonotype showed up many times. Here the CDR3 reads CASSPRTGGTYEQYF. The CDR3 DNA is TGTGCCAGCAGCCCCCGGACAGGGGGTACCTACGAGCAGTACTTC. The rearrangement uses TRBV4-2 and TRBJ2-7; 10 bases fit TRBD1. The CDR3 consists of 15 residues. Germline CDR1 LGHNA, CDR2 YNFKEQ. Losses at the gene ends were 4 bases for V and 2 bases for J; bases not matched to a gene: 5.

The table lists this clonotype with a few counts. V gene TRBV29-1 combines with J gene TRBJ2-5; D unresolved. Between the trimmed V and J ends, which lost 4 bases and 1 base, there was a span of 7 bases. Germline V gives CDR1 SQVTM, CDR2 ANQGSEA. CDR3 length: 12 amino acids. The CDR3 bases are TGCAGCGTTGCAGTTGGCCAAGAGACCCAGTACTTC. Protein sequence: CSVAVGQETQYF.

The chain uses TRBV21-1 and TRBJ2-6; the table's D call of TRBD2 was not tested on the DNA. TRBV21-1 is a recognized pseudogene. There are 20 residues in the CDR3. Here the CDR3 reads CAGSKAGAKEGSSGANVLTF. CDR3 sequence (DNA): TGTGCCGGCAGCAAAGCCGGAGCCAAGGAGGGATCCTCTGGGGCCAACGTCCTGACTTTC.

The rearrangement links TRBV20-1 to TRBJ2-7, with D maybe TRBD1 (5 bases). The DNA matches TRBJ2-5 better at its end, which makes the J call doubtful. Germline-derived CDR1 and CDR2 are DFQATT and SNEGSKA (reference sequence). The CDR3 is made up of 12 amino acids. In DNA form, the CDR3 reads TGCAGTGGAAGGGGCTCCGGAGAGACCCAGTACTTC. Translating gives CSGRGSGETQYF.

CDR3 DNA: TGCGCCAGCAGCGACAGGGTGGAAGTCAAAGAGCAGTACTTC. As protein: CASSDRVEVKEQYF. The J gene is TRBJ2-5, the V gene TRBV5-1; 7 bases map to TRBD1. V shed 4 bases, J shed 11 bases, and the junction held 14 bases outside the gene matches. CDR3 length: 14 amino acids. From germline, CDR1 is SGHRS and CDR2 YFSETQ.

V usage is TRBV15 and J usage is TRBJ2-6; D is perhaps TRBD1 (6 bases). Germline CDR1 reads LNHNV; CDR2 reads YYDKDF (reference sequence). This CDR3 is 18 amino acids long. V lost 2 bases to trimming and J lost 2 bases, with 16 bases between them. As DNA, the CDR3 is TGTGCCACCAGCAGACCGCACCAGGGGAACCCTGGGGCCAACGTCCTGACTTTC. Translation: CATSRPHQGNPGANVLTF.

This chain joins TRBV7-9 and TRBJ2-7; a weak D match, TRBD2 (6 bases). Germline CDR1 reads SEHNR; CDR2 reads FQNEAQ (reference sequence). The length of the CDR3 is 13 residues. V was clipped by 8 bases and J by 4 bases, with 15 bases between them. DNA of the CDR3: TGTGCCAGCCAATTAGTCGGGGGATACGAGCAGTACTTC. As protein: CASQLVGGYEQYF.

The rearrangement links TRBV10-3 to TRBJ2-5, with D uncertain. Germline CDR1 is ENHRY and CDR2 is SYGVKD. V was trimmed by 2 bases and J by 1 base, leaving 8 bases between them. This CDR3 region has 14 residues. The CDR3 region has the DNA TGTGCCATCAGTGAGCCAGGAAGCCAAGAGACCCAGTACTTC. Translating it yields CAISEPGSQETQYF.

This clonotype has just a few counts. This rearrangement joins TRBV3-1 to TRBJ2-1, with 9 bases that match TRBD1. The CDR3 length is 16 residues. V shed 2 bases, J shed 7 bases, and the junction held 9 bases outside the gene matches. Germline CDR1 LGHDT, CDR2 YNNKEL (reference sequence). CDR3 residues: CASSQPPGQGKNEQFF. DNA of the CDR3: TGTGCCAGCAGCCAACCACCGGGACAGGGAAAGAATGAGCAGTTCTTC.

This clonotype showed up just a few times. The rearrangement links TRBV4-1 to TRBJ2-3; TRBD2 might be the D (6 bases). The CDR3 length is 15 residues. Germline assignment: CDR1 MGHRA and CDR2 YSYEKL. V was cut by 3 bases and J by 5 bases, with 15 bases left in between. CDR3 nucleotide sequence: TGCGCCAGCAGCCACACTCCGGCTAGCGAAGATACGCAGTATTTT. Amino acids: CASSHTPASEDTQYF.

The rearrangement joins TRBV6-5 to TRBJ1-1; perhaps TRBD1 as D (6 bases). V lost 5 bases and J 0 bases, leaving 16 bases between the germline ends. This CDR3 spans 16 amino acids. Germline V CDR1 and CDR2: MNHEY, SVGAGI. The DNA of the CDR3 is TGTGCCAGCAGTACTGAACACAGGGTCATGAACACTGAAGCTTTCTTT. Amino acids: CASSTEHRVMNTEAFF.

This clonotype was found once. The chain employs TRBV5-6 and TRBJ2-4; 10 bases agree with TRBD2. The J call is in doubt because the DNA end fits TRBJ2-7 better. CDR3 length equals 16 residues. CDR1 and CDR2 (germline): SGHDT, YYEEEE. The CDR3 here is CASSLGGLARSYEQYF. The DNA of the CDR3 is TGTGCCAGCAGCTTGGGGGGACTAGCGAGGTCCTACGAGCAGTACTTC.

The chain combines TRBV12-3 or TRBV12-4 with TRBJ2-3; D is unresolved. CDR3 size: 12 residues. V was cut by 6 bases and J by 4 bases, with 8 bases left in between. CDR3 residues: CASSPHADTQYF. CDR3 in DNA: TGTGCCAGCAGCCCCCACGCAGATACGCAGTATTTT.

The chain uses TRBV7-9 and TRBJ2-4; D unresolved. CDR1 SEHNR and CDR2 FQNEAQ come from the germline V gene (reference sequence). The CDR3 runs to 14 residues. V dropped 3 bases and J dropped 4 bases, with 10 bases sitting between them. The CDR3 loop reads CASSFPENKNIQYF. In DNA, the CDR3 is TGTGCCAGCAGCTTCCCTGAAAATAAAAACATTCAGTACTTC.

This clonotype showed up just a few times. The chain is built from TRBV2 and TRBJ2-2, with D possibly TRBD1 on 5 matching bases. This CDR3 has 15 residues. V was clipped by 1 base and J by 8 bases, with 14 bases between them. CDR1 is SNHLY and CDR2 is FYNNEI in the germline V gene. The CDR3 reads CASSEGTPEAGELFF. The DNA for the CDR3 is TGTGCCAGCAGTGAAGGGACACCCGAAGCGGGGGAGCTGTTTTTT.

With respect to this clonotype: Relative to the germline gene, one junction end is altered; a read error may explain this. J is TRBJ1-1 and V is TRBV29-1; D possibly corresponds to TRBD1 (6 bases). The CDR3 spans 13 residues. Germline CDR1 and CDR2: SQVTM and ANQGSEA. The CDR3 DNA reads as TGCAGCGTTGATAGGGAGGGGGACACTGAAGCTTTCTTC. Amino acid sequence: CSVDREGDTEAFF.

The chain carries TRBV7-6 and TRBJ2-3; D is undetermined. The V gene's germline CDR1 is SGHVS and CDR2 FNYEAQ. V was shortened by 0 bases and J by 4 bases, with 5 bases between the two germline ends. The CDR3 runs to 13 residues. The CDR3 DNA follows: TGTGCCAGCAGCTTAGCGGCCGCAGATACGCAGTATTTT. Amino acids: CASSLAAADTQYF.

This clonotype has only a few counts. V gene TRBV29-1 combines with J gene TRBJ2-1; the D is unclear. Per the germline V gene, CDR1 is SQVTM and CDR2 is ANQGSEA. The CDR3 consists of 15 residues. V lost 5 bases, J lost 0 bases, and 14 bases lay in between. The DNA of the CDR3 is TGCAGCGTTCCAGATCACCGTAGCTCCTACAATGAGCAGTTCTTC. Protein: CSVPDHRSSYNEQFF.

CDR3 bases: TGCGCCAGCAGCCCCTGGACAGGGGTGGGCTACGAGCAGTACTTC. This sequence encodes CASSPWTGVGYEQYF. The chain is built from TRBV4-3 and TRBJ2-5; 9 bases map to TRBD1. The J call may be incorrect, as the DNA end agrees better with TRBJ2-7. CDR1 is LGHNA, CDR2 YSLEER, per germline. CDR3 length: 15 amino acids.

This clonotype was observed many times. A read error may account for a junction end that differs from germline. In DNA, the CDR3 is TGTGCCAGCAGTTTAGGGACAGGGTCCTCCTACGAGCAGTACTTC. It codes for CASSLGTGSSYEQYF. The chain combines TRBV5-1 with TRBJ2-7; 9 positions match TRBD1. CDR1 and CDR2 (germline): SGHRS, YFSETQ. The CDR3 contains 15 residues.

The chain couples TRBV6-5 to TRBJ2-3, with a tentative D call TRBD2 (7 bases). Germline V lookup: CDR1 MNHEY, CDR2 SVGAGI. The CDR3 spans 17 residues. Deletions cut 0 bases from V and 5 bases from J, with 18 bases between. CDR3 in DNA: TGTGCCAGCAGTTACTCGATTCGGGGGGCGGGTGGAGATACGCAGTATTTT. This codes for CASSYSIRGAGGDTQYF.

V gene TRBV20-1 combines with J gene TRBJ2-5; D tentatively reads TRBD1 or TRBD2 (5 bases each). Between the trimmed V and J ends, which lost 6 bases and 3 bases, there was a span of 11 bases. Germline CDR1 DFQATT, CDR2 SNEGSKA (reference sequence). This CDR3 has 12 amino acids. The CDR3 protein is CSAPGREETQYF. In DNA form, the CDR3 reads TGCAGTGCACCGGGACGAGAAGAGACCCAGTACTTC.

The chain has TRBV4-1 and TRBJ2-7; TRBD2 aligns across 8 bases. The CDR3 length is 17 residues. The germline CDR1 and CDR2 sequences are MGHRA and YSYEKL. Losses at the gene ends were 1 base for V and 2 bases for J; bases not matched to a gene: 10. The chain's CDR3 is CASSQVGGASFTYEQYF. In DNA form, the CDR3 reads TGCGCCAGCAGCCAAGTCGGGGGGGCTTCATTTACCTACGAGCAGTACTTC.

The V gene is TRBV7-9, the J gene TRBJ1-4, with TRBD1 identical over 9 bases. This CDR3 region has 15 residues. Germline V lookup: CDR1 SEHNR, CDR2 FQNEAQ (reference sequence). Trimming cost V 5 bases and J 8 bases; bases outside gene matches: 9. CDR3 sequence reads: CASSPPGTGIEKLFF. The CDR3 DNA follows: TGTGCCAGCAGCCCCCCCGGGACAGGGATCGAAAAACTGTTTTTT.